This T cell receptor beta chain is drawn from a study of glioma-infiltrating T cells after dendritic cell vaccination. Described time point: after dendritic cell vaccination, including at tumor progression/relapse. Assay: immunoSEQ multiplex PCR; the TCRdb copy retains only in-frame clones and omits some. The table records tens of thousands of clones, 85% of them present only once. With V trimmed by 5 bases and J by 3 bases, 18 bases remained unmatched. The CDR3 spans 19 residues. Per germline, CDR1 SGHDT and CDR2 YYEEEE. This clone was counted once. The sample was blood, taken after dendritic cell vaccination. This clonotype was sampled from a human donor with glioblastoma. V and J are TRBV5-6 and TRBJ2-3, with 10 nucleotides matching TRBD1. CDR3 in DNA: TGTGCCAGCAGGAGGATTAGGACAGGGGGAATACTACGGACAGATACGCAGTATTTT. The encoded protein is CASRRIRTGGILRTDTQYF.